These T cell receptor beta chains were read from a single sample in a study of blood T cell repertoires in COVID-19. Profiled with immunoSEQ multiplex PCR; TCRdb holds only in-frame clones, not every one. The sample lists 100,000 to 150,000 clones, 75% to 90% occurring once. Source material: peripheral blood. The receptors were gathered from an elderly woman with COVID-19, enrolled during active disease. Both conserved end residues are part of each CDR3. Each record gives: D gene, clone size, J gene, V gene, CDR3 protein, CDR3 DNA. D genes are given only for firm matches. The listing skips clone size in some rows; elsewhere it reads once, few, many or a size class.

D gene: -; clone size: -; J gene: TRBJ1-1; V gene: TRBV5-6; CDR3 protein: CASSPMGTGGNTEAFF; CDR3 DNA: TGTGCCAGCAGCCCGATGGGCACGGGGGGCAACACTGAAGCTTTCTTT
D gene: TRBD1; clone size: few; J gene: TRBJ2-1; V gene: TRBV27; CDR3 protein: CASSEGTGVRNEQFF; CDR3 DNA: TGTGCCAGCAGTGAGGGGACAGGGGTTAGGAATGAGCAGTTCTTC
D gene: -; clone size: -; J gene: TRBJ2-7; V gene: TRBV7-8; CDR3 protein: CASSIGRDSYEQYF; CDR3 DNA: TGTGCCAGCAGCATCGGACGGGACTCCTACGAGCAGTACTTC
D gene: TRBD1; clone size: few; J gene: TRBJ2-7; V gene: TRBV6-6; CDR3 protein: CASSRQGATYEQYF; CDR3 DNA: TGTGCCAGCAGCCGACAGGGGGCGACCTACGAGCAGTACTTC
D gene: -; clone size: -; J gene: TRBJ2-3; V gene: TRBV7-2; CDR3 protein: CASKRLLVGTDTQYF; CDR3 DNA: TGTGCCAGCAAGCGGCTGCTCGTGGGCACAGATACGCAGTATTTT
D gene: TRBD1; clone size: -; J gene: TRBJ2-2; V gene: TRBV5-1; CDR3 protein: CASSPPGQGGTGELFF; CDR3 DNA: TGCGCCAGCTCTCCTCCGGGACAGGGGGGCACCGGGGAGCTGTTTTTT
D gene: -; clone size: -; J gene: TRBJ2-5; V gene: TRBV12-3/TRBV12-4; CDR3 protein: CASALTLETQYF; CDR3 DNA: TGTGCCAGCGCCTTGACTCTGGAGACCCAGTACTTC
D gene: TRBD2; clone size: once; J gene: TRBJ2-7; V gene: TRBV6-5; CDR3 protein: CASSYSSPAGKEQYF; CDR3 DNA: TGTGCCAGCAGTTACTCGAGCCCAGCGGGAAAGGAGCAGTACTTC
D gene: -; clone size: -; J gene: TRBJ1-5; V gene: TRBV12-2; CDR3 protein: CASRLGRVTAQPQHF; CDR3 DNA: TGTGCAAGTCGCTTAGGCAGGGTTACAGCTCAGCCCCAGCATTTT
D gene: -; clone size: -; J gene: TRBJ1-2; V gene: TRBV6-6; CDR3 protein: CASSYSYYGYTF; CDR3 DNA: TGTGCCAGCAGTTACAGCTACTATGGCTACACCTTC
D gene: TRBD2; clone size: -; J gene: TRBJ2-7; V gene: TRBV27; CDR3 protein: CASSRDRGLAGGPGEQYF; CDR3 DNA: TGTGCCAGCAGTCGTGACAGGGGACTAGCGGGAGGGCCCGGCGAGCAGTACTTC
D gene: -; clone size: -; J gene: TRBJ2-7; V gene: TRBV5-6; CDR3 protein: CASTSSGEQYF; CDR3 DNA: TGTGCCAGCACCTCTTCAGGGGAGCAGTACTTC
D gene: TRBD1; clone size: once; J gene: TRBJ1-2; V gene: TRBV5-1; CDR3 protein: CASSPRQGAAVGYTF; CDR3 DNA: TGCGCCAGCAGCCCAAGACAGGGGGCGGCTGTTGGCTACACCTTC
D gene: -; clone size: -; J gene: TRBJ1-3; V gene: TRBV7-2; CDR3 protein: CASSLGAGPGATGNTIYF; CDR3 DNA: TGTGCCAGCAGCTTAGGGGCTGGGCCAGGGGCGACTGGAAACACCATATATTTT
D gene: -; clone size: -; J gene: TRBJ2-1; V gene: TRBV24-1; CDR3 protein: CATARGASGYNEQFF; CDR3 DNA: TGTGCCACCGCGAGGGGGGCTAGCGGTTACAATGAGCAGTTCTTC
D gene: TRBD2; clone size: -; J gene: TRBJ2-2; V gene: TRBV19; CDR3 protein: CASSMVAVGRTGELFF; CDR3 DNA: TGTGCCAGTAGTATGGTGGCCGTCGGGAGGACCGGGGAGCTGTTTTTT
D gene: TRBD1; clone size: -; J gene: TRBJ2-7; V gene: TRBV28; CDR3 protein: CASRAPPGQGTHEQYF; CDR3 DNA: TGTGCCAGCAGAGCCCCGCCGGGACAGGGCACCCACGAGCAGTACTTC
D gene: -; clone size: -; J gene: TRBJ2-3; V gene: TRBV18; CDR3 protein: CASSPDSSDTQYF; CDR3 DNA: TGTGCCAGCTCACCAGACAGCTCAGATACGCAGTATTTT
D gene: -; clone size: -; J gene: TRBJ2-1; V gene: TRBV6-6; CDR3 protein: CASSNTRGLSYNEQFF; CDR3 DNA: TGTGCCAGCAGCAACACCAGAGGGTTATCCTACAATGAGCAGTTCTTC
D gene: -; clone size: -; J gene: TRBJ2-2; V gene: TRBV6-7; CDR3 protein: CASSYSGANTGELFF; CDR3 DNA: TGTGCCAGCAGTTACTCCGGGGCGAACACCGGGGAGCTGTTTTTT
D gene: -; clone size: few; J gene: TRBJ2-7; V gene: TRBV4-2; CDR3 protein: CASSQSTGLDPTYEQYF; CDR3 DNA: TGTGCCAGCAGCCAATCCACAGGGCTGGACCCCACCTACGAGCAGTACTTC
D gene: -; clone size: -; J gene: TRBJ2-6; V gene: TRBV7-6; CDR3 protein: CASSPTGLSGANVLTF; CDR3 DNA: TGTGCCAGCAGCCCGACAGGTCTATCTGGGGCCAACGTCCTGACTTTC
D gene: -; clone size: -; J gene: TRBJ1-1; V gene: TRBV6-6; CDR3 protein: CASSYSGGTEAFF; CDR3 DNA: TGTGCCAGCAGTTACTCAGGGGGCACTGAAGCTTTCTTT
D gene: -; clone size: -; J gene: TRBJ1-2; V gene: TRBV12-3/TRBV12-4; CDR3 protein: CASSQVQVYGYTF; CDR3 DNA: TGTGCCAGCAGTCAGGTACAAGTCTATGGCTACACCTTC
D gene: -; clone size: -; J gene: TRBJ2-2; V gene: TRBV5-1; CDR3 protein: CASGGAGTGELFF; CDR3 DNA: TGCGCCAGCGGGGGGGCTGGCACCGGGGAGCTGTTTTTT
D gene: -; clone size: -; J gene: TRBJ2-1; V gene: TRBV6-5; CDR3 protein: CASRERSSYNEQFF; CDR3 DNA: TGTGCCAGCAGGGAGAGATCGTCCTACAATGAGCAGTTCTTC
D gene: TRBD1; clone size: -; J gene: TRBJ1-2; V gene: TRBV5-5; CDR3 protein: CASSLDGQGGRGYTF; CDR3 DNA: TGTGCCAGCAGCTTGGACGGACAGGGAGGTCGGGGCTACACCTTC
D gene: TRBD2; clone size: -; J gene: TRBJ2-7; V gene: TRBV20-1; CDR3 protein: CSASQGLAGNYEQYF; CDR3 DNA: TGCAGTGCTAGTCAGGGACTAGCGGGAAACTACGAGCAGTACTTC
D gene: -; clone size: -; J gene: TRBJ2-1; V gene: TRBV5-4; CDR3 protein: CASRGGPSASYNEQFF; CDR3 DNA: TGTGCCAGCAGGGGCGGTCCTAGCGCCTCCTACAATGAGCAGTTCTTC
D gene: -; clone size: -; J gene: TRBJ2-5; V gene: TRBV29-1; CDR3 protein: CSARVPGETQYF; CDR3 DNA: TGCAGCGCCCGAGTCCCGGGTGAGACCCAGTACTTC
D gene: -; clone size: -; J gene: TRBJ2-1; V gene: TRBV13; CDR3 protein: CASSLGLPSYNEQFF; CDR3 DNA: TGTGCCAGCAGCTTAGGACTACCCTCCTACAATGAGCAGTTCTTC
D gene: -; clone size: -; J gene: TRBJ2-7; V gene: TRBV5-4; CDR3 protein: CASSLGISLSYEQYF; CDR3 DNA: TGTGCCAGCAGCTTGGGAATCTCACTCTCCTACGAGCAGTACTTC
D gene: TRBD2; clone size: -; J gene: TRBJ2-5; V gene: TRBV6-5; CDR3 protein: CASSSWTSGKETQYF; CDR3 DNA: TGTGCCAGCAGCTCCTGGACTAGCGGAAAAGAGACCCAGTACTTC
D gene: TRBD1; clone size: -; J gene: TRBJ2-1; V gene: TRBV9; CDR3 protein: CASSVVGTAYNEQFF; CDR3 DNA: TGTGCCAGCAGCGTAGTTGGGACAGCTTACAATGAGCAGTTCTTC
D gene: TRBD2; clone size: -; J gene: TRBJ2-3; V gene: TRBV28; CDR3 protein: CASNPPGLASTDTQYF; CDR3 DNA: TGTGCCAGCAACCCGCCGGGACTAGCTAGCACAGATACGCAGTATTTT
D gene: TRBD2; clone size: -; J gene: TRBJ2-2; V gene: TRBV19; CDR3 protein: CASSISAGSTGELFF; CDR3 DNA: TGTGCCAGTAGTATATCAGCGGGGTCCACCGGGGAGCTGTTTTTT
D gene: -; clone size: -; J gene: TRBJ2-5; V gene: TRBV7-9; CDR3 protein: CASSKGAGQETQYF; CDR3 DNA: TGTGCCAGCAGCAAGGGGGCGGGACAAGAGACCCAGTACTTC
D gene: TRBD1; clone size: -; J gene: TRBJ1-2; V gene: TRBV28; CDR3 protein: CASSLDRGREGYTF; CDR3 DNA: TGTGCCAGCAGTTTGGACAGGGGGCGCGAAGGCTACACCTTC
D gene: -; clone size: -; J gene: TRBJ2-7; V gene: TRBV28; CDR3 protein: CASSSLERSYEQYF; CDR3 DNA: TGTGCCAGCAGTTCTTTGGAGCGGTCCTACGAGCAGTACTTC
D gene: -; clone size: -; J gene: TRBJ2-3; V gene: TRBV19; CDR3 protein: CASSVGTRVGDTQYF; CDR3 DNA: TGTGCCAGTAGCGTCGGGACACGGGTAGGAGATACGCAGTATTTT
D gene: -; clone size: -; J gene: TRBJ1-1; V gene: TRBV7-3; CDR3 protein: CASSLTADTENTEAFF; CDR3 DNA: TGTGCCAGCAGCTTAACCGCTGACACGGAGAACACTGAAGCTTTCTTT
D gene: TRBD1; clone size: -; J gene: TRBJ2-7; V gene: TRBV28; CDR3 protein: CASSTLTGGVYEQYF; CDR3 DNA: TGTGCCAGCAGTACACTGACAGGGGGCGTATACGAGCAGTACTTC
D gene: -; clone size: -; J gene: TRBJ1-3; V gene: TRBV7-9; CDR3 protein: CASYSLSGNTIYF; CDR3 DNA: TGTGCCAGCTACTCTCTCTCTGGAAACACCATATATTTT
D gene: -; clone size: -; J gene: TRBJ1-2; V gene: TRBV7-2; CDR3 protein: CASSSSVGANYGYTF; CDR3 DNA: TGTGCCAGCAGCTCATCCGTGGGAGCTAACTATGGCTACACCTTC
D gene: -; clone size: -; J gene: TRBJ2-1; V gene: TRBV5-1; CDR3 protein: CASSLWGGSYNEQFF; CDR3 DNA: TGCGCCAGCAGCTTGTGGGGAGGATCCTACAATGAGCAGTTCTTC
D gene: -; clone size: -; J gene: TRBJ2-5; V gene: TRBV7-2; CDR3 protein: CASSLGRRQETQYF; CDR3 DNA: TGTGCCAGCAGCCTAGGGAGGCGACAAGAGACCCAGTACTTC
D gene: TRBD2; clone size: -; J gene: TRBJ2-3; V gene: TRBV19; CDR3 protein: CASRPGLVFSGPDTQYF; CDR3 DNA: TGTGCCAGTAGACCCGGACTAGTCTTTTCTGGTCCAGATACGCAGTATTTT
D gene: -; clone size: -; J gene: TRBJ1-1; V gene: TRBV7-2; CDR3 protein: CASSVSGGSTEAFF; CDR3 DNA: TGTGCCAGCAGCGTATCGGGGGGGAGCACTGAAGCTTTCTTT
D gene: -; clone size: -; J gene: TRBJ2-3; V gene: TRBV12-3/TRBV12-4; CDR3 protein: CASSPLFPDTQYF; CDR3 DNA: TGTGCCAGCAGTCCTCTCTTCCCAGATACGCAGTATTTT
D gene: -; clone size: -; J gene: TRBJ1-2; V gene: TRBV9; CDR3 protein: CASSPRDSLFYGYTF; CDR3 DNA: TGTGCCAGCAGCCCTCGGGATTCTTTATTCTATGGCTACACCTTC
D gene: -; clone size: -; J gene: TRBJ2-7; V gene: TRBV7-9; CDR3 protein: CASSFGQSYEQYF; CDR3 DNA: TGTGCCAGCAGCTTCGGACAGAGCTACGAGCAGTACTTC
D gene: -; clone size: -; J gene: TRBJ2-7; V gene: TRBV15; CDR3 protein: CATSRVFAGYEQYF; CDR3 DNA: TGTGCCACCAGCAGAGTATTTGCGGGGTACGAGCAGTACTTC
D gene: -; clone size: -; J gene: TRBJ2-7; V gene: TRBV20-1; CDR3 protein: CSAAQREQYF; CDR3 DNA: TGCAGTGCTGCCCAGCGGGAGCAGTACTTC
D gene: -; clone size: -; J gene: TRBJ2-7; V gene: TRBV7-9; CDR3 protein: CASSPLPREYEQYF; CDR3 DNA: TGTGCCAGCAGCCCACTGCCACGAGAATACGAGCAGTACTTC
D gene: -; clone size: -; J gene: TRBJ1-4; V gene: TRBV28; CDR3 protein: CASSRRDEKLFF; CDR3 DNA: TGTGCCAGCAGTCGACGGGATGAAAAACTGTTTTTT
D gene: TRBD1; clone size: -; J gene: TRBJ2-6; V gene: TRBV3-1/TRBV3-2; CDR3 protein: CASSQRTGGSGANVLTF; CDR3 DNA: TGTGCCAGCAGCCAAAGAACAGGGGGCTCTGGGGCCAACGTCCTGACTTTC
D gene: -; clone size: -; J gene: TRBJ2-7; V gene: TRBV3-1/TRBV3-2; CDR3 protein: CASSQGGGREQYF; CDR3 DNA: TGTGCCAGCAGCCAAGGTGGGGGCCGCGAGCAGTACTTC
D gene: TRBD1; clone size: -; J gene: TRBJ2-7; V gene: TRBV5-6; CDR3 protein: CASSPAAAGGYEQYF; CDR3 DNA: TGTGCCAGCAGCCCGGCTGCGGCAGGGGGCTACGAGCAGTACTTC
D gene: -; clone size: few; J gene: TRBJ1-5; V gene: TRBV19; CDR3 protein: CASKGDLQPQHF; CDR3 DNA: TGTGCCAGTAAGGGGGACCTTCAGCCCCAGCATTTT